The 5 T cell receptor beta chains presented below share a single source sample, sequenced in a study of shared clonotypes between healthy human individuals. The table came from immunoSEQ multiplex PCR; TCRdb's copy has only in-frame clones and leaves some out. The data show about 980,000 clones, with over 60% seen just once and approximately 1.5% held by the top ten. The sequenced material came from memory CD4+ T cells sorted from blood. The subset here: CD45RA-negative fraction. The receptor source for this set is a man in his late teens or twenties in good health.

The chain has TRBV28 and TRBJ2-7, with D perhaps TRBD2 (6 bases). Germline V CDR1 and CDR2: MDHEN, SYDVKM. V lost 2 bases to trimming and J lost 4 bases, with 15 bases between them. CDR3 length: 15 amino acids. CDR3 coding DNA: TGTGCCAGCAGTTTAGAAAAACGGGGGTGGTACGAGCAGTACTTC. Protein: CASSLEKRGWYEQYF. Supplemented by reference TRBV28 and TRBJ2-7, the full variable domain reads DVKVTQSSRYLVKRTGEKVFLECVQDMDHENMFWYRQDPGLGLRLIYFSYDVKMKEKGDIPEGYSVSREKKERFSLILESASTNQTSMYLCASSLEKRGWYEQYFGPGTRLTVT.

The chain links TRBV5-4 to TRBJ1-1, with unresolved D. CDR1 and CDR2 (germline): SGHNT, YYREEE (reference sequence). There are 16 residues in the CDR3. Between the trimmed V and J ends, which lost 0 bases and 4 bases, there was a span of 16 bases. In DNA, the CDR3 is TGTGCCAGCAGCTTGGCAGCATCTGGGGTGGGCACTGAAGCTTTCTTT. The encoded protein is CASSLAASGVGTEAFF.

Remarks on this clone: The identical CDR3 is also encoded by other nucleotide sequences in the sample. CDR3 in DNA: TGTGCCAGCAGCTTAGCGGGTCTCTATGGCTACACCTTC. Translation gives CASSLAGLYGYTF. V and J are TRBV7-8 and TRBJ1-2; D remains ambiguous. Germline V CDR1 and CDR2: SGHVS, FQNEAQ. Trimming took off 0 bases at V and 4 bases at J, with 6 bases between the two ends. The CDR3 is 13 amino acids.

This clone was counted only a few times. The chain links TRBV2 to TRBJ2-4; the D gene is possibly TRBD2 (6 bases). Germline CDR1 and CDR2: SNHLY and FYNNEI. Trimming pared 4 bases from V and 14 bases from J, leaving 15 bases between. CDR3 length equals 12 residues. The CDR3 DNA reads as TGTGCCAGCAGTGTTAGCGGTCCCGGGGAGTACTTC. Its translation: CASSVSGPGEYF.

The CDR3 nucleotides are TGCGCCAGCAGTCAATGCCCCTACAGGTCCCTAAGGGACGAGCAGTACTTC. This codes for CASSQCPYRSLRDEQYF. This chain connects TRBV23-1 to TRBJ2-7, with D possibly being TRBD1 (5 bases). TRBV23-1 is known as an ORF, though its function is uncertain. V was trimmed by 1 base and J by 5 bases, leaving 21 bases between them. This CDR3 is 17 amino acids long.